This T cell receptor (beta chain) was captured by sequencing in a study of radiotherapy plus CTLA-4 blockade in lung cancer. Study results and limitations: Reports identified early blood T cell clone dynamics, with interferon-beta, as the best response predictor.

TCRdb keeps only in-frame clones here, not all; method: immunoSEQ multiplex PCR. The sample contains tens of thousands of clones, 60% to 80% of which appear only once. V dropped 4 bases and J dropped 2; count of bases not matched to a gene: 14. The CDR3 runs to 20 residues. CDR1 LGHNA and CDR2 YSLEER come from the germline V gene. This clone was seen only a few times. Its antigen is currently unknown. Focal radiation was given together with CTLA-4 blockade (ipilimumab) to patients with chemo-refractory metastatic non-small-cell lung cancer. The source of this sequence is a human donor with non-small cell lung cancer who had stable disease on radiotherapy plus ipilimumab. Material: peripheral blood, obtained from a patient treated with radiotherapy plus ipilimumab. The chain has TRBV4-3 and TRBJ2-1; TRBD2 aligns across 13 bases. CDR3 amino acids: CASSPRTSGGLLKTYNEQFF. The CDR3 DNA reads TGCGCCAGCAGCCCCCGGACTAGCGGGGGCCTGCTCAAGACCTACAATGAGCAGTTCTTC.